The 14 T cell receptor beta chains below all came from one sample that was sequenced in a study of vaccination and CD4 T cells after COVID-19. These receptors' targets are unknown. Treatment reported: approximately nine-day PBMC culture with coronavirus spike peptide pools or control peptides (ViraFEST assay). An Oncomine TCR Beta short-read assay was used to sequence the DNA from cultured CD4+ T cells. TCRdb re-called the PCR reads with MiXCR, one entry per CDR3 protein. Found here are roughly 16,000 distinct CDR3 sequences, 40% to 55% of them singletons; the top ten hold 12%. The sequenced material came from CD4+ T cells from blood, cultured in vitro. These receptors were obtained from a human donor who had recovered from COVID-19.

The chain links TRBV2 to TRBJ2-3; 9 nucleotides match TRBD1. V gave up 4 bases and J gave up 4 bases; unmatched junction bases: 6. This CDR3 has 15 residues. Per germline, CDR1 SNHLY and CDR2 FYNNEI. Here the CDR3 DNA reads TGTGCCAGCAGTGTTCACAGGGGGCTCGCAGATACGCAGTATTTT. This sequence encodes CASSVHRGLADTQYF.

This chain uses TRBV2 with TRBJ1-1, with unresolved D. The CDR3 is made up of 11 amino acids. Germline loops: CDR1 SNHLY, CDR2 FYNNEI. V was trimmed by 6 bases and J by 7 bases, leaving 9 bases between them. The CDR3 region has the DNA TGTGCCAGCAGAGTAGTCGGTGAAGCTTTCTTT. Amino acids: CASRVVGEAFF.

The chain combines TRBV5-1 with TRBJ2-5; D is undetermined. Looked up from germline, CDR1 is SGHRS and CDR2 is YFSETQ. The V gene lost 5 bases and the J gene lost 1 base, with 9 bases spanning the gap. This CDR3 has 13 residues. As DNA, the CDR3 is TGCGCCAGCAGATCAGGTCCCCAAGAGACCCAGTACTTC. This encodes CASRSGPQETQYF.

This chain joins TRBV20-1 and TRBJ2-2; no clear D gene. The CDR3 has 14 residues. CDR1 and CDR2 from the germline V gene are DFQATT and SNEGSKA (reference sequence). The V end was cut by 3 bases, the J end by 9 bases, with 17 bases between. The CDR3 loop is CSASPRTRARELFF. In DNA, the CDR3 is TGCAGTGCTAGTCCTAGGACCCGTGCTCGGGAGCTGTTTTTT.

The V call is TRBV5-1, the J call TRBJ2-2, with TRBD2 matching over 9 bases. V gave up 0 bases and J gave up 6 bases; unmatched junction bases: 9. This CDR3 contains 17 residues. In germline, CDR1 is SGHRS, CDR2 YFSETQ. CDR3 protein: CASSLALASGIPGELFF. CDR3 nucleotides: TGCGCCAGCAGCTTGGCCTTGGCTAGCGGGATCCCCGGGGAGCTGTTTTTT.

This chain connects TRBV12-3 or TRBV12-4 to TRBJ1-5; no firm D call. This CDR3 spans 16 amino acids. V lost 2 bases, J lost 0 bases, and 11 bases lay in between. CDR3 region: CASSLRGFYSNQPQHF. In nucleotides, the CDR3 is TGTGCCAGCAGTTTACGGGGATTTTATAGCAATCAGCCCCAGCATTTT.

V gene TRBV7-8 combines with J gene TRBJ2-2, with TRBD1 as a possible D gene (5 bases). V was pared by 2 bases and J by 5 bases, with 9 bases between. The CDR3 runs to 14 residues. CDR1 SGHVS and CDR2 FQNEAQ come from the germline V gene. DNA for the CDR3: TGTGCCAGCAGCTTATCAGCAGGGACCGGGGAGCTGTTTTTT. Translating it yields CASSLSAGTGELFF. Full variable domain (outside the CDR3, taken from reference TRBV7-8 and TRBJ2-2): GAGVSQSPRYKVAKRGQDVALRCDPISGHVSLFWYQQALGQGPEFLTYFQNEAQLDKSGLPSDRFFAERPEGSVSTLKIQRTQQEDSAVYLCASSLSAGTGELFFGEGSRLTVL.

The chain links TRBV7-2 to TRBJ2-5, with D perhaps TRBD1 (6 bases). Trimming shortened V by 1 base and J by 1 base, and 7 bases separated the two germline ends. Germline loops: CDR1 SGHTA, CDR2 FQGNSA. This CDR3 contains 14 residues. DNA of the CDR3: TGTGCCAGCAGCTTAGACAGGGCCCAAGAGACCCAGTACTTC. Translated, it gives CASSLDRAQETQYF.

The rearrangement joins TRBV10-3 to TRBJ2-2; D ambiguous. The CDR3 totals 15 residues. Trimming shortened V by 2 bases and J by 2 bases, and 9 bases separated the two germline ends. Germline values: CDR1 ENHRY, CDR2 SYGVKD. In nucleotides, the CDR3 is TGTGCCATCAGTGAGCTCAGCTTTAACACCGGGGAGCTGTTTTTT. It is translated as CAISELSFNTGELFF.

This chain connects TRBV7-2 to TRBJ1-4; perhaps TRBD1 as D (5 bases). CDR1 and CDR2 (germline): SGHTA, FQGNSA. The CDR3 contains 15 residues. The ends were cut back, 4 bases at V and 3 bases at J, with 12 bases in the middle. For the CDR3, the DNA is TGTGCCAGCAGCTCGAGGGGCCTCCCTAATGAAAAACTGTTTTTT. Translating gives CASSSRGLPNEKLFF.

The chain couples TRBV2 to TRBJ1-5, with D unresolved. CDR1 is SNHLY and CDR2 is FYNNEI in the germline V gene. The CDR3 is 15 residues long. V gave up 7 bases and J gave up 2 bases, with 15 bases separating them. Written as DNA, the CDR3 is TGTGCCAGCACAACGACTAGAGTGGGCAATCAGCCCCAGCATTTT. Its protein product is CASTTTRVGNQPQHF.

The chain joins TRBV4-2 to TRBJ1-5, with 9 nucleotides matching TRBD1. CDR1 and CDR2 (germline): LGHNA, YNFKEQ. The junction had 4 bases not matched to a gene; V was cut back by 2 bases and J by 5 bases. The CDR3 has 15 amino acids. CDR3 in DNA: TGTGCCAGCAGCCAACGACAGGGGGACGATCAGCCCCAGCATTTT. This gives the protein CASSQRQGDDQPQHF.

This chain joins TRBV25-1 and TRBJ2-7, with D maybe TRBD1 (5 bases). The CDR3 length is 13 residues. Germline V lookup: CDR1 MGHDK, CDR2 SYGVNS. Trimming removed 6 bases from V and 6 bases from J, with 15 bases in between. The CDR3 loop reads CASSLGQGLEQYF. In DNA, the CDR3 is TGTGCCAGCAGCCTTGGGCAGGGCCTCGAGCAGTACTTC.

The CDR3 loop reads CASNSGGTNEKLFF. DNA of the CDR3: TGTGCCAGCAACTCAGGGGGAACTAATGAAAAACTGTTTTTT. V gene TRBV6-1 combines with J gene TRBJ1-4; 7 nucleotides line up with TRBD1. With 7 bases clipped from V and 1 base from J, the junction kept 3 bases outside the gene matches. Germline-derived CDR1 and CDR2 are MNHNS and SASEGT. The CDR3 covers 14 residues.